Listed below are T cell receptor beta chains from one sample, sequenced in a study of HIV-infected patients and healthy controls. In TCRdb, the 5' RACE reads were re-called with MiXCR into one record per CDR3 protein. The table records approximately 64,000 distinct CDR3 sequences, approximately 21% of them present only once. Sequences were obtained from CD4+ T cells from blood. The receptors stem from a human donor in good health. Both conserved end residues are part of each CDR3. D genes are given only for firm matches. The size field is filled for only some rows; it gives once, few, many or a size class.

clone_size j_call d_call v_call cdr3_aa cdr3_nt
NA TRBJ1-1 TRBD1 TRBV5-4 CASSLRDRGTEAFF TGTGCCAGCAGCTTACGGGACAGGGGCACTGAAGCTTTCTTT
many TRBJ2-2 NA TRBV2 CASSEQGNTGELFF TGTGCCAGCAGTGAACAGGGTAACACCGGGGAGCTGTTTTTT
NA TRBJ2-7 TRBD1 TRBV7-9 CASSFYRPGTGGEQYF TGTGCCAGCAGCTTCTATAGACCCGGGACAGGGGGCGAGCAGTACTTC
many TRBJ2-3 NA TRBV5-6 CASSLVGHTGTDTQYF TGTGCCAGCAGCTTGGTGGGACATACTGGCACAGATACGCAGTATTTT
many TRBJ1-2 NA TRBV9 CASSTRQAMMNGYTF TGTGCCAGCAGCACAAGACAGGCCATGATGAATGGCTACACCTTC
NA TRBJ2-1 TRBD2 TRBV11-2 CASSLDGLAWNEQFF TGTGCCAGCAGCTTAGATGGACTAGCTTGGAATGAGCAGTTCTTC
once TRBJ1-5 NA TRBV18 CASSAYRSQPQHF TGTGCCAGCTCAGCCTACAGAAGCCAGCCCCAGCATTTT
NA TRBJ2-1 TRBD1 TRBV11-2 CASSPGQAWDEQFF TGTGCCAGCAGCCCCGGACAGGCTTGGGATGAGCAGTTCTTC
NA TRBJ2-1 NA TRBV12-3/TRBV12-4 CASSNRGQEQFF TGTGCCAGCAGTAATAGAGGTCAGGAGCAGTTCTTC
few TRBJ2-1 TRBD2 TRBV7-2 CASRPAGVYNEQFF TGTGCCTCGCGCCCAGCGGGGGTATACAATGAGCAGTTCTTC
NA TRBJ2-1 NA TRBV28 CASSSSRQRALGNEQFF TGTGCCAGCAGTTCCTCCCGCCAGCGGGCGTTGGGGAATGAGCAGTTCTTC
NA TRBJ2-7 TRBD2 TRBV4-2 CASSQDTASGRVQYF TGTGCCAGCAGCCAAGATACGGCTAGCGGGAGGGTGCAGTACTTC
many TRBJ2-3 TRBD2 TRBV18 CASSPFEVTSGKLGTQYF TGTGCCAGCTCACCATTCGAAGTGACTAGCGGCAAACTGGGTACGCAGTATTTT
few TRBJ2-3 TRBD1 TRBV20-1 CSAFSFGTESTDTQYF TGCAGTGCTTTTAGTTTCGGGACAGAGAGCACAGATACGCAGTATTTT
many TRBJ1-1 NA TRBV11-2 CASSLSTGTEAFF TGTGCCAGCAGCTTAAGTACAGGGACTGAAGCTTTCTTT
NA TRBJ2-3 NA TRBV2 CASSAEAGDTQYF TGTGCCAGCAGTGCGGAGGCGGGGGATACGCAGTATTTT
NA TRBJ2-3 NA TRBV11-2 CASSRSDTQYF TGTGCCAGCAGCCGTTCAGATACGCAGTATTTT
NA TRBJ1-1 NA TRBV12-3/TRBV12-4 CASLQGSLNTEAFF TGTGCCAGCTTGCAGGGGTCTTTGAACACTGAAGCTTTCTTT
few TRBJ2-5 NA TRBV24-1 CATSVSAGWGLETQYF TGTGCCACCAGTGTTTCCGCGGGGTGGGGGCTTGAGACCCAGTACTTC
few TRBJ1-1 TRBD1 TRBV10-3 CAISESRQGMNTEAFF TGTGCCATCAGTGAGTCTAGACAGGGGATGAACACTGAAGCTTTCTTT
NA TRBJ1-2 NA TRBV5-1 CASSAGEDGYTF TGCGCCAGCAGCGCTGGGGAGGATGGCTACACCTTC
NA TRBJ2-5 TRBD1 TRBV7-3 CASSHRTGEETQYF TGTGCCAGCAGCCATCGGACAGGAGAAGAGACCCAGTACTTC
many TRBJ2-3 TRBD2 TRBV12-3/TRBV12-4 CASTPSGGPTDTQYF TGTGCCAGCACCCCGAGCGGGGGGCCCACAGATACGCAGTATTTT
NA TRBJ2-3 NA TRBV7-2 CASRRDFTDTQYF TGTGCCAGCAGAAGGGACTTCACAGATACGCAGTATTTT
NA TRBJ1-5 NA TRBV30 CAWSVSSRSQPQHF TGTGCCTGGAGTGTTTCAAGCCGGAGCCAGCCCCAGCATTTT
many TRBJ1-1 TRBD1 TRBV27 CASSSRTGRAFF TGTGCCAGCAGTTCCCGGACAGGGAGGGCTTTCTTT
many TRBJ1-1 NA TRBV3-1 CASSQAWNTEAFF TGTGCCAGCAGCCAAGCTTGGAACACTGAAGCTTTCTTT
NA TRBJ1-1 NA TRBV18 CASSPEVFSEAFF TGTGCCAGCTCACCGGAGGTGTTTTCTGAAGCTTTCTTT
NA TRBJ1-1 NA TRBV27 CASSLYTGGRAEAFF TGTGCCAGCAGTTTATATACGGGGGGGAGAGCTGAAGCTTTCTTT
NA TRBJ2-2 NA TRBV12-3/TRBV12-4 CASSPLGRNGELFF TGTGCCAGCAGTCCCTTGGGTCGGAACGGGGAGCTGTTTTTT
many TRBJ2-7 TRBD2 TRBV28 CATSLAGFSYEQYF TGTGCCACTTCCCTAGCGGGTTTCTCCTACGAGCAGTACTTC
many TRBJ2-1 TRBD2 TRBV6-1 CASSEGASGRDEQFF TGTGCCAGCAGTGAAGGGGCTAGCGGGAGGGATGAGCAGTTCTTC
NA TRBJ1-5 NA TRBV7-9 CASSLEAYQPQHF TGTGCCAGCAGCTTAGAAGCCTATCAGCCCCAGCATTTT
many TRBJ2-7 TRBD2 TRBV6-2/TRBV6-3 CASRGSAGDPYEQYF TGTGCCAGCAGGGGGTCGGCGGGGGACCCCTACGAGCAGTACTTC
NA TRBJ2-2 TRBD2 TRBV9 CASSPGLAGTTGELFF TGTGCCAGCAGCCCGGGACTAGCGGGAACCACCGGGGAGCTGTTTTTT
NA TRBJ1-6 TRBD1 TRBV30 CAWSVVGTGRSPLHF TGTGCCTGGAGTGTAGTCGGGACAGGACGATCACCCCTCCACTTT
NA TRBJ1-1 NA TRBV20-1 CSARDRVGHTEAFF TGCAGTGCTAGAGACAGGGTGGGGCACACTGAAGCTTTCTTT
once TRBJ2-4 NA TRBV6-6 CASSRDFILAKNIQYF TGTGCCAGCAGTAGAGACTTTATCCTAGCCAAAAACATTCAGTACTTC
many TRBJ2-1 TRBD2 TRBV10-1 CASSAGSGTRGYEQFF TGCGCCAGCAGCGCCGGTAGCGGGACCCGGGGCTATGAGCAGTTCTTC
many TRBJ2-3 NA TRBV12-3/TRBV12-4 CASSLGSTDTQYF TGTGCCAGCAGTTTAGGCAGCACAGATACGCAGTATTTT
few TRBJ1-2 TRBD1 TRBV6-2/TRBV6-3 CATGTGYSGYTF TGTGCCACCGGGACAGGGTATTCCGGCTACACCTTC
many TRBJ1-5 TRBD1 TRBV7-2 CASSLGAGGGNQPQHF TGTGCCAGCAGCTTGGGGGCAGGGGGTGGCAATCAGCCCCAGCATTTT
many TRBJ2-3 NA TRBV29-1 CSVVHSSTDTQYF TGCAGCGTTGTGCACTCTAGCACAGATACGCAGTATTTT
many TRBJ1-1 NA TRBV12-3/TRBV12-4 CASRWRERSTEAFF TGTGCCAGCAGGTGGAGGGAGAGATCCACTGAAGCTTTCTTT
few TRBJ1-5 NA TRBV12-3/TRBV12-4 CASSLGANQPQHF TGTGCCAGCAGTTTGGGAGCAAATCAGCCCCAGCATTTT
NA TRBJ1-2 NA TRBV2 CASSEGVYGYTF TGTGCCAGCAGTGAGGGGGTGTATGGCTACACCTTC
many TRBJ2-5 TRBD1 TRBV18 CASSPMTGGETQYF TGTGCCAGCTCACCAATGACAGGGGGAGAGACCCAGTACTTC
few TRBJ1-1 TRBD1 TRBV27 CASSPPDRGGERTEAFF TGTGCCAGCAGTCCCCCCGACAGGGGGGGTGAGAGGACTGAAGCTTTCTTT
NA TRBJ1-6 TRBD1 TRBV18 CASSPWQGANNSPLHF TGTGCCAGCTCACCATGGCAGGGGGCGAATAATTCACCCCTCCACTTT
few TRBJ2-3 TRBD2 TRBV11-2 CASSLGTRSGGSDTQYF TGTGCCAGCAGCTTAGGGACCCGCAGCGGGGGGTCAGATACGCAGTATTTT